One sample yielded the 5 T cell receptor beta chains listed below, sequenced in a study of regulatory T cells in long-lasting Graves disease. As for time point: newly diagnosed GD, antithyroid drugs for less than 3 months. With RNA extracted from PBMCs as input, the TCR library was made. Researchers made TCR beta libraries by using iRepertoire HTBI primers and running Arm-PCR on CDR3 regions. TCRdb redid the calling of the multiplex PCR reads with MiXCR, one entry per CDR3 protein. The sample contains roughly 500,000 distinct CDR3 sequences, around 12% of which appear only once. These data were also reused for a study on T cells in Graves' hyperthyroidism and ophthalmopathy.

This sample comprised peripheral blood mononuclear cells (PBMCs), obtained at new diagnosis, from a patient treated with antithyroid drugs. The origin of the receptors is a young woman with Graves disease.

In this sample, this clonotype turned up many times. The V call is TRBV28, the J call TRBJ1-5, with unresolved D. V was cut by 1 base and J by 7 bases, with 23 bases left in between. The CDR3 is 18 residues long. Germline loops: CDR1 MDHEN, CDR2 SYDVKM. This CDR3 is CASSLFSPLDLVGQPQHF. The CDR3 nucleotides read TGTGCCAGCAGTTTATTCTCCCCTCTCGACTTGGTGGGCCAGCCCCAGCATTTT.

This clonotype was seen repeatedly, ten times or more. The V and J genes are TRBV29-1 and TRBJ2-1, with D maybe TRBD2 (6 bases). Trimming pared 5 bases from V and 6 bases from J, leaving 11 bases between. Germline V gives CDR1 SQVTM, CDR2 ANQGSEA. There are 12 residues in the CDR3. The CDR3 sequence is CSVPVGSNEQFF. In DNA form, the CDR3 reads TGCAGCGTTCCCGTCGGGAGCAATGAGCAGTTCTTC.

In its sample, this clonotype was seen once. This sequence joins TRBV13 and TRBJ2-3; TRBD2 matches at 10 bases. This CDR3 comprises 17 residues. Germline trimming cut 5 bases from V and 4 bases from J; bases unmatched to any gene: 12. Germline V gene lookup returns CDR1 PRHDT and CDR2 FYEKMQ (reference sequence). CDR3 sequence reads: CASSNKGSGRAPDTQYF. As DNA, the CDR3 is TGTGCCAGCAGCAACAAGGGGAGCGGGAGGGCCCCAGATACGCAGTATTTT.

The chain carries TRBV6-1 and TRBJ1-1; 10 bases are shared with TRBD1. Germline V CDR1 and CDR2: MNHNS, SASEGT. The CDR3 spans 14 residues. Trimming removed 6 bases from V and 6 bases from J; junction bases left unmatched: 7. CDR3 DNA: TGTGCCAGCAGATTTCCGGGACAGGGGTCTGAAGCTTTCTTT. It encodes CASRFPGQGSEAFF.

Many counts were recorded for this clonotype. The CDR3 protein is CATSENPGTSGITDTQYF. The CDR3 region has the DNA TGTGCCACCAGTGAGAATCCCGGGACTAGCGGGATCACAGATACGCAGTATTTT. This chain uses TRBV24-1 with TRBJ2-3; 13 bases line up with TRBD2. From germline, CDR1 is KGHDR and CDR2 SFDVKD. V shed 4 bases and J 2 bases; nucleotides not matched to a gene: 8. The CDR3 covers 18 residues.